The 2 T cell receptor beta chains below were found in one sample sequenced in a study of Tregs in tolerant kidney transplant recipients. Produced via immunoSEQ multiplex PCR; TCRdb's table is partial and in-frame only. The table has about 120,000 clones, roughly nine tenths seen once. Source material: CD4+ T cells from blood. The receptors come from a human donor in good health.

V usage is TRBV6-6 and J usage is TRBJ1-2; 7 bases agree with TRBD1. Germline trimming cut 4 bases from V and 6 bases from J; bases unmatched to any gene: 5. This CDR3 is 13 amino acids long. The V gene's germline CDR1 is MNHNY and CDR2 SVGAGI (reference sequence). This CDR3 reads CASSSRGYDGYTF. The CDR3 DNA reads TGTGCCAGCAGTTCCAGGGGGTATGATGGCTACACCTTC.

The J gene is TRBJ2-7, the V gene TRBV7-8; no definite D call. Germline loops: CDR1 SGHVS, CDR2 FQNEAQ. V was pared by 0 bases and J by 3 bases, with 12 bases between. This CDR3 has 15 residues. In DNA, the CDR3 is TGTGCCAGCAGCTTAGCGGGGTACAATAACTACGAGCAGTACTTC. It is translated as CASSLAGYNNYEQYF. Supplemented by reference TRBV7-8 and TRBJ2-7, the full variable domain reads GAGVSQSPRYKVAKRGQDVALRCDPISGHVSLFWYQQALGQGPEFLTYFQNEAQLDKSGLPSDRFFAERPEGSVSTLKIQRTQQEDSAVYLCASSLAGYNNYEQYFGPGTRLTVT.